The present T cell receptor beta chain was sequenced within a study of blood T cell repertoires in COVID-19. Sequencing used immunoSEQ multiplex PCR; TCRdb keeps in-frame clones, though not all of them. The sample includes 50,000 to 85,000 clones, over 80% of them seen just once. Trimming cost V 4 bases and J 3 bases, with 11 bases left between them. This CDR3 has 14 amino acids. Germline V gene sequence: CDR1 SGHRS, CDR2 YFSETQ. The clonotype comes from a human donor in a cohort sampled during active COVID-19. The chain is built from TRBV5-1 and TRBJ1-5, with D unclear. The source material was peripheral blood. The CDR3 is CASSQEGFNQPQHF. CDR3 bases: TGCGCCAGCAGCCAAGAGGGCTTCAATCAGCCCCAGCATTTT.